Below, 32 T cell receptor beta chains from the same sample are listed, as sequenced in a study of blood T cell repertoires in COVID-19. Only in-frame clones appear in the TCRdb table, and some are missing; sequencing was by immunoSEQ multiplex PCR. Of more than 140,000 clones detected, about four fifths appear once; the ten largest clones hold around 1.4%. Sequenced: peripheral blood. Receptor source: a human donor in a cohort sampled during active COVID-19.

The CDR3 nucleotides are TGTGCCAGCAGTACCCCGACAGACGAGCAGTACTTC. Protein sequence: CASSTPTDEQYF. J is TRBJ2-7 and V is TRBV28, with TRBD1 as a possible D gene (5 bases). This CDR3 is 12 amino acids long. V gave up 5 bases and J gave up 5 bases, with 10 bases separating them. Germline V gives CDR1 MDHEN, CDR2 SYDVKM.

The rearrangement links TRBV7-8 to TRBJ2-5; 8 positions agree with TRBD2. CDR3 size: 16 residues. From germline, CDR1 is SGHVS and CDR2 FQNEAQ. V dropped 5 bases and J dropped 4; count of bases not matched to a gene: 12. CDR3 bases: TGTGCCAGCAGCCCCTCCAACGGGGGGGTGGGAGAGACCCAGTACTTC. Protein sequence: CASSPSNGGVGETQYF.

The CDR3 spells CASSLGFRAFF. The CDR3 nucleotides read TGTGCCAGCAGCTTAGGGTTTAGAGCTTTCTTT. V is TRBV7-9 and J is TRBJ1-1; unclear D gene. This CDR3 comprises 11 residues. In germline, CDR1 is SEHNR, CDR2 FQNEAQ (reference sequence). With 1 base removed from V and 10 bases from J, the gap between germline ends came to 7 bases. Together with reference TRBV7-9 and TRBJ1-1, the CDR3 gives the full variable domain: DTGVSQNPRHKITKRGQNVTFRCDPISEHNRLYWYRQTLGQGPEFLTYFQNEAQLEKSRLLSDRFSAERPKGSFSTLEIQRTEQGDSAMYLCASSLGFRAFFGQGTRLTVV.

The V call is TRBV10-2, the J call TRBJ1-2; D ambiguous. This CDR3 comprises 13 residues. Trimming shortened V by 4 bases and J by 7 bases, and 13 bases separated the two germline ends. Germline CDR1 is WSHSY and CDR2 is SAAADI. CDR3 nucleotide sequence: TGCGCCAGCAGTGCCGGGAGCATCAGTGGCTACACCTTC. Protein: CASSAGSISGYTF.

The chain couples TRBV18 to TRBJ1-1, with 7 bases aligning to TRBD1. Germline trimming cut 5 bases from V and 3 bases from J; bases unmatched to any gene: 9. In germline, CDR1 is KGHSH, CDR2 LQKENI. This CDR3 has 15 amino acids. CDR3 protein: CASSRQGMMDTEAFF. The CDR3 DNA is TGTGCCAGCTCAAGACAGGGAATGATGGACACTGAAGCTTTCTTT.

The chain combines TRBV30 with TRBJ2-2; TRBD2 matches 11 bases. The ends lost 4 bases at V and 1 base at J; junction bases unmatched: 5. Germline loops: CDR1 GTSNPN, CDR2 SVGIG (reference sequence). The CDR3 is 16 residues long. The CDR3, as DNA: TGTGCCTGGATTGGGACTAGCGGAGTGAACACCGGGGAGCTGTTTTTT. Its translation: CAWIGTSGVNTGELFF.

J is TRBJ2-7 and V is TRBV7-9, with TRBD1 matching over 7 bases. Losses at the gene ends were 5 bases for V and 2 bases for J; bases not matched to a gene: 3. Germline CDR1 SEHNR, CDR2 FQNEAQ (reference sequence). The length of the CDR3 is 13 residues. The CDR3 DNA reads as TGTGCCAGCAGCCACGGGACAGCCTACGAGCAGTACTTC. Amino acid sequence: CASSHGTAYEQYF.

V usage is TRBV4-2 and J usage is TRBJ2-1, with 10 bases aligning to TRBD1. Looked up from germline, CDR1 is LGHNA and CDR2 is YNFKEQ. The CDR3 is made up of 16 amino acids. J lost 3 bases, V lost 4 bases, and 6 bases had no gene match. This CDR3 reads CASSLRTGGNYNEQFF. The CDR3 coding sequence is TGTGCCAGCAGCCTTAGGACAGGGGGGAACTACAATGAGCAGTTCTTC.

The chain joins TRBV6-2 or TRBV6-3 to TRBJ2-1, with D hard to call. Trimming took off 2 bases at V and 3 bases at J, with 5 bases between the two ends. Looked up from germline, CDR1 is MNHEY and CDR2 is SVGEGT. The CDR3 has 13 residues. The CDR3 reads CASSYQNYNEQFF. DNA for the CDR3: TGTGCCAGCAGTTACCAGAACTACAATGAGCAGTTCTTC.

The chain uses TRBV11-2 and TRBJ2-1, with D possibly being TRBD2 (6 bases). The V gene lost 4 bases and the J gene lost 2 bases, with 12 bases spanning the gap. Germline V CDR1 and CDR2: SGHAT, FQNNGV. CDR3 size: 15 residues. CDR3 region: CASSSRLAAYNEQFF. Here the CDR3 DNA reads TGTGCCAGCAGCTCCCGTTTAGCGGCCTACAATGAGCAGTTCTTC.

This chain connects TRBV2 to TRBJ1-2; possibly TRBD1 for D (5 bases). The CDR3 totals 10 residues. Germline CDR1 SNHLY, CDR2 FYNNEI. The V and J ends lost 6 bases and 8 bases respectively, with 7 bases between them. DNA for the CDR3: TGTGCCAGCAGCTGGACAGGCTACACCTTC. The encoded protein is CASSWTGYTF. Filled out from reference TRBV2 and TRBJ1-2, the complete variable domain reads EPEVTQTPSHQVTQMGQEVILRCVPISNHLYFYWYRQILGQKVEFLVSFYNNEISEKSEIFDDQFSVERPDGSNFTLKIRSTKLEDSAMYFCASSWTGYTFGSGTRLTVV.

The V and J genes are TRBV5-5 and TRBJ2-5; a possible D gene is TRBD1 (6 bases). V was clipped by 4 bases and J by 0 bases, with 16 bases between them. The CDR3 is made up of 16 amino acids. Germline V CDR1 and CDR2: SGHKS, YYEKEE (reference sequence). The CDR3 nucleotides are TGTGCCAGCAGCCCCTCACCCCAGGGGTACCAAGAGACCCAGTACTTC. Amino acid sequence: CASSPSPQGYQETQYF.

This rearrangement joins TRBV27 to TRBJ2-1, with 7 bases matching TRBD1. The length of the CDR3 is 15 residues. The J segment lost 5 bases and the V segment lost 8 bases, leaving 12 bases of the junction unmatched. Germline V gene data show CDR1 as MNHEY and CDR2 as SMNVEV (reference sequence). Here the CDR3 reads CASGETGTVHNEQFF. In DNA, the CDR3 is TGTGCCAGCGGAGAAACCGGGACAGTCCACAATGAGCAGTTCTTC.

The V call is TRBV7-9, the J call TRBJ2-2; unclear D gene. Germline CDR1 and CDR2: SEHNR and FQNEAQ (reference sequence). The CDR3 totals 14 residues. V lost 1 base, J lost 1 base, and 4 bases lay in between. This CDR3 is CASSLGQNTGELFF. The DNA for the CDR3 is TGTGCCAGCAGCTTAGGGCAGAACACCGGGGAGCTGTTTTTT.

The chain recombines TRBV5-1 with TRBJ2-7; D is perhaps TRBD1 (6 bases). The CDR3 contains 14 residues. CDR1 is SGHRS, CDR2 YFSETQ, per germline. Trimming removed 6 bases from V and 6 bases from J, with 19 bases in between. The CDR3 here is CASTPTGFSSEQYF. CDR3 sequence (DNA): TGCGCCAGCACTCCAACAGGGTTTTCTTCCGAGCAGTACTTC.

The chain employs TRBV2 and TRBJ2-7; possibly TRBD1 for D (6 bases). V gave up 10 bases and J gave up 4 bases, with 23 bases separating them. This CDR3 is 15 amino acids long. Germline V gene sequence: CDR1 SNHLY, CDR2 FYNNEI. For the CDR3, the DNA is TGTGCCACCTGTCAGGGGCCACAGAGGGTTTACGAGCAGTACTTC. Residues: CATCQGPQRVYEQYF.

The CDR3 is CASSVGTGVNEKLFF. CDR3 DNA: TGTGCCAGCAGCGTAGGGACAGGGGTGAATGAAAAACTGTTTTTT. The rearrangement uses TRBV9 and TRBJ1-4; TRBD1 aligns across 9 bases. Losses at the gene ends were 0 bases for V and 5 bases for J; bases not matched to a gene: 2. Germline V CDR1 and CDR2: SGDLS, YYNGEE. This CDR3 contains 15 residues.

The chain is built from TRBV19 and TRBJ2-3, with D perhaps matching TRBD1 (6 bases). Trimming took 1 base from V and 3 from J, leaving 8 bases between them. CDR1 and CDR2 (germline): LNHDA, SQIVND (reference sequence). This CDR3 region has 14 residues. The CDR3 region has the DNA TGTGCCAGTAGTATAGTTACAGGGACAGATACGCAGTATTTT. The encoded protein is CASSIVTGTDTQYF.

The rearrangement links TRBV19 to TRBJ2-1; TRBD1 aligns across 10 bases. CDR1 is LNHDA, CDR2 SQIVND, per germline (reference sequence). J gave up 4 bases and V 6 bases, and 3 bases lay outside the gene matches. The CDR3 is 14 amino acids. The CDR3 loop reads CASRPGQGYNEQFF. CDR3 DNA sequence: TGTGCCAGTAGGCCGGGACAGGGGTACAATGAGCAGTTCTTC.

This chain connects TRBV5-4 to TRBJ1-2; 8 nucleotides agree with TRBD1. Per germline, CDR1 SGHNT and CDR2 YYREEE (reference sequence). The trim removed 2 bases at V and 7 bases at J, leaving 7 bases unmatched. The CDR3 spans 14 residues. CDR3 sequence: CASSLRQGMIGYTF. CDR3 nucleotides: TGTGCCAGCAGCTTAAGACAGGGGATGATTGGCTACACCTTC.

This chain uses TRBV6-4 with TRBJ2-2; 13 bases map to TRBD2. Trimming cost V 7 bases and J 3 bases; bases outside gene matches: 2. The CDR3 consists of 15 residues. Germline CDR1 and CDR2: MRHNA and SNTAGT. This chain's CDR3 is CASKGLAGDTGELFF. The CDR3 bases are TGTGCCAGCAAAGGACTAGCGGGAGACACCGGGGAGCTGTTTTTT.

The chain is built from TRBV28 and TRBJ2-7, with TRBD2 matching over 15 bases. The germline V gene has CDR1 MDHEN and CDR2 SYDVKM. This CDR3 has 17 amino acids. Germline trimming cut 5 bases from V and 0 bases from J; bases unmatched to any gene: 5. CDR3 sequence reads: CASSRGLAGGLSYEQYF. Written as DNA, the CDR3 is TGTGCCAGCAGTCGTGGACTAGCGGGAGGGCTCTCCTACGAGCAGTACTTC. The full variable domain, in which reference TRBV28 and TRBJ2-7 provide the parts outside the CDR3, is DVKVTQSSRYLVKRTGEKVFLECVQDMDHENMFWYRQDPGLGLRLIYFSYDVKMKEKGDIPEGYSVSREKKERFSLILESASTNQTSMYLCASSRGLAGGLSYEQYFGPGTRLTVT.

The chain recombines TRBV6-5 with TRBJ2-7; 7 bases align to TRBD2. V gave up 5 bases and J gave up 9 bases; unmatched junction bases: 13. CDR1 is MNHEY, CDR2 SVGAGI, per germline. The CDR3 is 14 residues long. In nucleotides, the CDR3 is TGTGCCAGCAGTCGACTAGCAACGATACGTAGGCAGTACTTC. Translated, it gives CASSRLATIRRQYF.

The genes are TRBV5-5 and TRBJ2-3; 9 bases align to TRBD1. Per the germline V gene, CDR1 is SGHKS and CDR2 is YYEKEE (reference sequence). The V and J ends lost 5 bases and 4 bases, in that order; junction bases with no gene match: 11. CDR3 length: 16 residues. The CDR3 protein is CASRHRGQGRADTQYF. The CDR3 bases are TGTGCCAGCAGACACCGCGGACAGGGGCGGGCAGATACGCAGTATTTT.

The rearrangement joins TRBV12-3 or TRBV12-4 to TRBJ1-4, with TRBD1 matching 7 bases. The CDR3 extends over 12 amino acids. Trimming at V came to 5 bases and at J to 13 bases, leaving 7 bases not matched to a gene. CDR3 DNA sequence: TGTGCCAGCAGTCCACGACAGGGTTCACTGTTTTTT. Encoded protein: CASSPRQGSLFF.

V gene TRBV19 combines with J gene TRBJ1-3; maybe TRBD1 (6 bases). Germline V CDR1 and CDR2: LNHDA, SQIVND (reference sequence). Deletions cut 10 bases from V and 0 bases from J, with 19 bases between. The CDR3 contains 16 residues. Here the CDR3 DNA reads TGTGCCACTCACACAGGGAACCATCACTCTGGAAACACCATATATTTT. As protein: CATHTGNHHSGNTIYF.

V is TRBV30 and J is TRBJ1-3; D call uncertain. Germline CDR1 and CDR2: GTSNPN and SVGIG (reference sequence). V lost 0 bases, J lost 2 bases, and 8 bases lay in between. The CDR3 covers 14 residues. This CDR3 reads CAWSVEVPGNTIYF. DNA for the CDR3: TGTGCCTGGAGTGTAGAGGTCCCTGGAAACACCATATATTTT.

The rearrangement links TRBV28 to TRBJ1-6, with 12 bases identical to TRBD1. The V gene's germline CDR1 is MDHEN and CDR2 SYDVKM. The length of the CDR3 is 17 residues. V lost 7 bases and J lost 10; bases outside the gene matches: 14. CDR3: CASIPWGQGAPGSPLHF. CDR3 DNA sequence: TGTGCCAGCATCCCCTGGGGACAGGGGGCTCCAGGGTCACCCCTCCACTTT.

This chain connects TRBV2 to TRBJ2-2, with a tentative D call TRBD1 (5 bases). The V and J ends lost 7 bases and 3 bases respectively, with 9 bases between them. Per germline, CDR1 SNHLY and CDR2 FYNNEI. This CDR3 comprises 13 residues. This CDR3 reads CASTDSYTGELFF. As DNA, the CDR3 is TGTGCCAGCACCGACAGCTACACCGGGGAGCTGTTTTTT. Filled out from reference TRBV2 and TRBJ2-2, the complete variable domain reads EPEVTQTPSHQVTQMGQEVILRCVPISNHLYFYWYRQILGQKVEFLVSFYNNEISEKSEIFDDQFSVERPDGSNFTLKIRSTKLEDSAMYFCASTDSYTGELFFGEGSRLTVL.

The chain has TRBV9 and TRBJ2-5, with 11 bases identical to TRBD2. V lost 3 bases, J lost 5 bases, and 6 bases stayed unmatched. Germline V gene lookup returns CDR1 SGDLS and CDR2 YYNGEE. The CDR3 sequence is 15 residues long. The DNA of the CDR3 is TGTGCCAGCAGCGCCCTTAGCGGGAGGGTGGAGACCCAGTACTTC. Its translation is CASSALSGRVETQYF.

The rearrangement links TRBV18 to TRBJ2-7, with TRBD1 identical over 11 bases. In germline, CDR1 is KGHSH, CDR2 LQKENI. J lost 3 bases, V lost 6 bases, and 13 bases had no gene match. The CDR3 covers 17 residues. Here the CDR3 reads CASSLTARDRGNYEQYF. The CDR3, as DNA: TGTGCCAGCTCTCTCACCGCCCGGGACAGGGGGAACTACGAGCAGTACTTC. The full variable domain, in which reference TRBV18 and TRBJ2-7 provide the parts outside the CDR3, is NAGVMQNPRHLVRRRGQEARLRCSPMKGHSHVYWYRQLPEEGLKFMVYLQKENIIDESGMPKERFSAEFPKEGPSILRIQQVVRGDSAAYFCASSLTARDRGNYEQYFGPGTRLTVT.

V usage is TRBV11-3 and J usage is TRBJ2-1; perhaps TRBD2 as D (5 bases). CDR3 size: 15 residues. V was trimmed by 1 base and J by 13 bases, leaving 20 bases between them. Germline lookup yields CDR1 SGHNT and CDR2 YENEEA. The chain's CDR3 is CASSLGSRTVGPQFF. For the CDR3, the DNA is TGTGCCAGCAGCTTAGGTAGTAGGACTGTTGGCCCTCAGTTCTTC.